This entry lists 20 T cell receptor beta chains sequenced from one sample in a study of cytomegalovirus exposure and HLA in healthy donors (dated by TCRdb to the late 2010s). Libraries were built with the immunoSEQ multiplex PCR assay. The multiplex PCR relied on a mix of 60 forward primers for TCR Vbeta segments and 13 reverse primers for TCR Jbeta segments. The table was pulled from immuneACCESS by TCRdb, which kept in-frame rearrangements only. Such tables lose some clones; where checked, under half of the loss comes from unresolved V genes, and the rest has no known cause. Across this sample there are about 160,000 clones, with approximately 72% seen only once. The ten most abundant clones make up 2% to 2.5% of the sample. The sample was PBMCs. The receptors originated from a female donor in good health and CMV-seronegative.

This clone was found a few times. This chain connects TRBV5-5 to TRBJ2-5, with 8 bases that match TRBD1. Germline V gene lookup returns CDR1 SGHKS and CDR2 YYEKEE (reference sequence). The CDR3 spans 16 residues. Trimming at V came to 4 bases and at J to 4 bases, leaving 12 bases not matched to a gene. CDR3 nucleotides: TGTGCCAGCAGCCCGCGTAGGACAGGGCTATCAGAGACCCAGTACTTC. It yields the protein CASSPRRTGLSETQYF.

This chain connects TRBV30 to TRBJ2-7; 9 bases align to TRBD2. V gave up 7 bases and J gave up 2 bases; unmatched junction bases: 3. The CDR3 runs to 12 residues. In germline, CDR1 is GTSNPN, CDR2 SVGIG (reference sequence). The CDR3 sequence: CASSGDTYEQYF. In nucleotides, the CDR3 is TGTGCCTCTAGCGGGGACACCTACGAGCAGTACTTC.

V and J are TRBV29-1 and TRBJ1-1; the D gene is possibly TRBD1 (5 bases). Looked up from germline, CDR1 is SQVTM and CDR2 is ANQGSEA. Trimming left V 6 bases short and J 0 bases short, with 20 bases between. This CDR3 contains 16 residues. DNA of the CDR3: TGCAGCGTCCCCCCTCTTATCAGGGCCATGAACACTGAAGCTTTCTTT. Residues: CSVPPLIRAMNTEAFF.

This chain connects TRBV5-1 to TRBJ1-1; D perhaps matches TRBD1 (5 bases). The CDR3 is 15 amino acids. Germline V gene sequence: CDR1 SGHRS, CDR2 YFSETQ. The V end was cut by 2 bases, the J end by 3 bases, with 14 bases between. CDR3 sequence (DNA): TGCGCCAGCAGCTTACGGGCAGGGTCGGACACTGAAGCTTTCTTT. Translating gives CASSLRAGSDTEAFF.

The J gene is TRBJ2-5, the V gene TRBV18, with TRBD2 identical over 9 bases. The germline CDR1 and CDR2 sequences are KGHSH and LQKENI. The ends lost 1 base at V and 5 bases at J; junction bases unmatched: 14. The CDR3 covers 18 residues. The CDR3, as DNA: TGTGCCAGCTCACCACTTCACGATACGGCGGGAGGGCGGGAGACCCAGTACTTC. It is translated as CASSPLHDTAGGRETQYF.

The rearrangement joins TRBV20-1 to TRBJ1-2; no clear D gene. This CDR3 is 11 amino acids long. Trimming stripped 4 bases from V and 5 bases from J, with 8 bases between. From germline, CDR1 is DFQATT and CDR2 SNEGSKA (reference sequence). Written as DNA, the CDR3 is TGCAGTGCTACCCTGACTTATGGCTACACCTTC. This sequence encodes CSATLTYGYTF.

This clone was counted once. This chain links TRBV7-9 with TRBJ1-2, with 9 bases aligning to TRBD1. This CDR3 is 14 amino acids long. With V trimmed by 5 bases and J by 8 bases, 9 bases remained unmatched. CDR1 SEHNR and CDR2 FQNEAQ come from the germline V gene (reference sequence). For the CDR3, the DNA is TGTGCCAGCAGCGGCCAGAAGGACAGGGGCGGCTACACCTTC. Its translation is CASSGQKDRGGYTF. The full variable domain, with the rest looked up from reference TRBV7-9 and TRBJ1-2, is DTGVSQNPRHKITKRGQNVTFRCDPISEHNRLYWYRQTLGQGPEFLTYFQNEAQLEKSRLLSDRFSAERPKGSFSTLEIQRTEQGDSAMYLCASSGQKDRGGYTFGSGTRLTVV.

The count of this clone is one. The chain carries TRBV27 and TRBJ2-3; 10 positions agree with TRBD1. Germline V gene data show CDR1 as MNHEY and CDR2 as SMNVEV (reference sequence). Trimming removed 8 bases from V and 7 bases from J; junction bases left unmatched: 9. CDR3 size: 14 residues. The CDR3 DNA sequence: TGTGCCAGCCGCGTCGACAGGGGGCAAAATACGCAGTATTTT. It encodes CASRVDRGQNTQYF.

DNA for the CDR3: TGTGCCAGCAGCTTCGGGACTAGCGGGGGGGTTAGCACAGATACGCAGTATTTT. Protein sequence: CASSFGTSGGVSTDTQYF. V gene TRBV7-2 combines with J gene TRBJ2-3; 16 nucleotides agree with TRBD2. Losses at the gene ends were 3 bases for V and 0 bases for J; bases not matched to a gene: 3. The CDR3 sequence is 18 residues long. CDR1 SGHTA and CDR2 FQGNSA come from the germline V gene.

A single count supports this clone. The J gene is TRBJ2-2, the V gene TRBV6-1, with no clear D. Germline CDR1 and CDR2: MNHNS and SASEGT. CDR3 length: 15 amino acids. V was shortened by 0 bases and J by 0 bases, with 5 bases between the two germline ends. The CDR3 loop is CASSEAFTNTGELFF. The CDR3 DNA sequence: TGTGCCAGCAGTGAAGCATTCACGAACACCGGGGAGCTGTTTTTT.

DNA of the CDR3: TGTGCCAGCAGTGAACAGGGGGCGGAAGGGACCCAGTACTTC. Its translation: CASSEQGAEGTQYF. The J gene is TRBJ2-5, the V gene TRBV2; 8 nucleotides line up with TRBD1. CDR3 size: 14 residues. Trimming at V came to 2 bases and at J to 7 bases, leaving 6 bases not matched to a gene. Germline-derived CDR1 and CDR2 are SNHLY and FYNNEI. The full variable domain, completed using reference TRBV2 and TRBJ2-5, is EPEVTQTPSHQVTQMGQEVILRCVPISNHLYFYWYRQILGQKVEFLVSFYNNEISEKSEIFDDQFSVERPDGSNFTLKIRSTKLEDSAMYFCASSEQGAEGTQYFGPGTRLLVL.

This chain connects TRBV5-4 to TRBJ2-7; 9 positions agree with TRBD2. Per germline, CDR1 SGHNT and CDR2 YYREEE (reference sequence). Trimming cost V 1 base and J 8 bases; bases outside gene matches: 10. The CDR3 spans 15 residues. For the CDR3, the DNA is TGTGCCAGCAGCTTGCCCAGCGGGGGGACGGATCAGCAGTACTTC. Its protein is CASSLPSGGTDQQYF.

CDR3 residues: CASSEREGRGTQYF. CDR3 sequence (DNA): TGTGCCAGCAGCGAGAGGGAGGGCCGGGGGACCCAGTACTTC. The chain links TRBV7-3 to TRBJ2-5, with 7 bases matching TRBD2. Losses at the gene ends were 5 bases for V and 7 bases for J; bases not matched to a gene: 10. CDR3 length: 14 residues. The germline CDR1 and CDR2 sequences are SGHTA and FQGTGA.

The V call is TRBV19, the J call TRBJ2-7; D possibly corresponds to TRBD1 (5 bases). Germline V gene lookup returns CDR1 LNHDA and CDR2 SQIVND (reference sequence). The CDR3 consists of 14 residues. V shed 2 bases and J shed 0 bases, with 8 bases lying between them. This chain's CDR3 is CASSIQDTSYEQYF. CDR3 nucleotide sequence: TGTGCCAGTAGTATACAGGACACCTCCTACGAGCAGTACTTC.

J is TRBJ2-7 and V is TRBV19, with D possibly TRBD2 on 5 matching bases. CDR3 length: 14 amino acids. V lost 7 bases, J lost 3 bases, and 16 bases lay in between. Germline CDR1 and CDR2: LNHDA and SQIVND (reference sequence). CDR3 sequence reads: CASTGSGPSYEQYF. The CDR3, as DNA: TGTGCCAGTACGGGGAGCGGACCCAGCTACGAGCAGTACTTC.

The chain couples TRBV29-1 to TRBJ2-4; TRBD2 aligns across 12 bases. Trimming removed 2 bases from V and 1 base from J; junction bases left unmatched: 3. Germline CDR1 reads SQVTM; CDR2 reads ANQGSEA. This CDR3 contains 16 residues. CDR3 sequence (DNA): TGCAGCGTTGAACTAGCGGGGGGGGTGGCCAAAAACATTCAGTACTTC. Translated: CSVELAGGVAKNIQYF.

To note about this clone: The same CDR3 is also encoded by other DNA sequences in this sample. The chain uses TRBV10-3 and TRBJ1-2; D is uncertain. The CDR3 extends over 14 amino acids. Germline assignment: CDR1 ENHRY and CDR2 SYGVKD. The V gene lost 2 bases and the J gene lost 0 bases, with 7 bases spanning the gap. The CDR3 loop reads CAISEGGTNYGYTF. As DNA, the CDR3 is TGTGCCATCAGTGAGGGAGGGACTAACTATGGCTACACCTTC.

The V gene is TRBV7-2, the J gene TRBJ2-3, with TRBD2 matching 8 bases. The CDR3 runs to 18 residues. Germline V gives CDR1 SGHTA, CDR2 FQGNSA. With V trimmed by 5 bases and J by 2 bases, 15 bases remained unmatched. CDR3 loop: CASSPTTGGAGLTDTQYF. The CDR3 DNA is TGTGCCAGCAGCCCTACTACCGGGGGGGCAGGACTCACAGATACGCAGTATTTT.

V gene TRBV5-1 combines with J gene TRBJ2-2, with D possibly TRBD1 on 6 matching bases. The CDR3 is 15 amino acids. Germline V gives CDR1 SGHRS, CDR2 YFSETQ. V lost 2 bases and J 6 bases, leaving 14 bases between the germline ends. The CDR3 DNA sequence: TGCGCCAGCAGCTTCGAGGGGGAATCCGCCGGGGAGCTGTTTTTT. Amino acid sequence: CASSFEGESAGELFF.

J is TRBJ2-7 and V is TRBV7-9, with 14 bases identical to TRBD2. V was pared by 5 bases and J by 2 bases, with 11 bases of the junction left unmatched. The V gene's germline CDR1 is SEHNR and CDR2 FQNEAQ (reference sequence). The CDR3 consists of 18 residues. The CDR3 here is CASSPWTSGGTLPYEQYF. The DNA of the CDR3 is TGTGCCAGCAGCCCGTGGACTAGCGGGGGGACCCTCCCCTACGAGCAGTACTTC.